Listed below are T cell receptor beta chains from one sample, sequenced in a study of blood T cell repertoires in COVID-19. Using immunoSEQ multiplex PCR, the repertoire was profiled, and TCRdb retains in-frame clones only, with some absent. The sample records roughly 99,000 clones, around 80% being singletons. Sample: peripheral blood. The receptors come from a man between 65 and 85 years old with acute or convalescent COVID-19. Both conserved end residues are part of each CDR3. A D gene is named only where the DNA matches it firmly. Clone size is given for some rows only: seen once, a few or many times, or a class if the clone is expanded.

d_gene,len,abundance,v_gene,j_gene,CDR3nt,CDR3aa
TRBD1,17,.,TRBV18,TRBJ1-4,TGTGCCAGCTCATCCGGGACAGGGGAGGGCACTAATGAAAAACTGTTTTTT,CASSSGTGEGTNEKLFF
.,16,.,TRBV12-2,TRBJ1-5,TGTGCAAGTCGCCCCTTAAAAAGGGGCGACGATCAGCCCCAGCATTTT,CASRPLKRGDDQPQHF
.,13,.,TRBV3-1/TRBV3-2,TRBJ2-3,TGTGCCAGCAGCCAAGGCGGCGCAGATACGCAGTATTTT,CASSQGGADTQYF
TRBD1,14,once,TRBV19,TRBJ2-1,TGTGCCAGTAGTATTGGGGACAGTAGGAATGAGCAGTTCTTC,CASSIGDSRNEQFF
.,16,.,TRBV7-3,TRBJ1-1,TGTGCCAGCAGCTTACCCAAAGAAGGGGTAGGGACTGAAGCTTTCTTT,CASSLPKEGVGTEAFF
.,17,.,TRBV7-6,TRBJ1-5,TGTGCCAGCAGCTTAGGGCCGGGGTGGAATAGCAATCAGCCCCAGCATTTT,CASSLGPGWNSNQPQHF
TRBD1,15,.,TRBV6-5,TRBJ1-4,TGTGCCAGCAGGAGGGGAGCAGGGGGCAATGAAAAACTGTTTTTT,CASRRGAGGNEKLFF
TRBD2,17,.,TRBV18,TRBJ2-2,TGTGCCAGCTCACCAGCGACTAGCGGGGCAAACACCGGGGAGCTGTTTTTT,CASSPATSGANTGELFF
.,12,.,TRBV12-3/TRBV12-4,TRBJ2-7,TGTGCCAGCAGTTTAGTAGGGGGCGAGCAGTACTTC,CASSLVGGEQYF
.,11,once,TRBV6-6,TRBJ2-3,TGTGCCAGTGTCTACACAGATACGCAGTATTTT,CASVYTDTQYF
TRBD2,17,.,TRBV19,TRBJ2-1,TGTGCCAGTAGTATGGGACTAGCGGGGGGCCCGGGCAATGAGCAGTTCTTC,CASSMGLAGGPGNEQFF
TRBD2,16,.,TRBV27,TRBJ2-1,TGTGCCAGCAGTTTACTCGCTAGCGGGGGTTTCGGTGAGCAGTTCTTC,CASSLLASGGFGEQFF
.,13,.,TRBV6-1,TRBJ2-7,TGTGCCAGCAGTGAACCTTCTTTACGGGAGCAGTACTTC,CASSEPSLREQYF
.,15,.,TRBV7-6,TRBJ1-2,TGTGCCAGCAGCTCTCAATCAGGGACTAACTATGGCTACACCTTC,CASSSQSGTNYGYTF
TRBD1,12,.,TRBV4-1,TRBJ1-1,TGCGCCAGCAGCCAGGGACAGGTTGAAGCTTTCTTT,CASSQGQVEAFF
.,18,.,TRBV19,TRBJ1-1,TGTGCCAGTAGTATAACGGTGGGCAGGGGCAGAGGGAACACTGAAGCTTTCTTT,CASSITVGRGRGNTEAFF
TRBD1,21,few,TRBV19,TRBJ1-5,TGTGCCAGTAGTATTTCTACGGGGACAGGGGTGGGCGGCGGGTCTAATCAGCCCCAGCATTTT,CASSISTGTGVGGGSNQPQHF
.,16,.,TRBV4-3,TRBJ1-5,TGCGCCAGCAGCCAAGATATGACGAGGGATCATCAGCCCCAGCATTTT,CASSQDMTRDHQPQHF
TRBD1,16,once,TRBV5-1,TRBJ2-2,TGCGCCAGCAGCTTGGCCGGACAGGGAGATACCGGGGAGCTGTTTTTT,CASSLAGQGDTGELFF
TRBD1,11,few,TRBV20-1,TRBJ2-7,TGCAGTGCGCGGACAGGGGACGAGCAGTACTTC,CSARTGDEQYF
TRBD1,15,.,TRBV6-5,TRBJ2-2,TGTGCCAGCAGTCCCCGGGACAGGAACACCGGGGAGCTGTTTTTT,CASSPRDRNTGELFF
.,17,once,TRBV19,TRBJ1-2,TGTGCCAGTAGTAGGGTGGCGGACAGTTCCCGAATCTATGGCTACACCTTC,CASSRVADSSRIYGYTF
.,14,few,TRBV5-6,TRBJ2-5,TGTGCCAGCAGCTTTGGGCCAGACCAAGAGACCCAGTACTTC,CASSFGPDQETQYF
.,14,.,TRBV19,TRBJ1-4,TGTGCCAGTAGATTAACAGCAAAGGATGAAAAACTGTTTTTT,CASRLTAKDEKLFF
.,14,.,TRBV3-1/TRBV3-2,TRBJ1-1,TGTGCCAGCAGCCAAGATAGGGGTAACACTGAAGCTTTCTTT,CASSQDRGNTEAFF
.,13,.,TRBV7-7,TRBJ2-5,TGTGCCAGCAGCTTGGGGGGCCAAGAGACCCAGTACTTC,CASSLGGQETQYF
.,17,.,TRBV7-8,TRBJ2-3,TGTGCCAGCAGCCCCCACAGGGCGGTTAGGAGCACAGATACGCAGTATTTT,CASSPHRAVRSTDTQYF
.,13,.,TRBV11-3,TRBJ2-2,TGTGCCAGCAGCTTACGGGGAACCGGGGAGCTGTTTTTT,CASSLRGTGELFF
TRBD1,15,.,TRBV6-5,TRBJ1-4,TGTGCCAGCAGTCGCGACAGGGTAACTAATGAAAAACTGTTTTTT,CASSRDRVTNEKLFF
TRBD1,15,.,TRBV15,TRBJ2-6,TGTGCCACCAGCAGAACAGGGGCTGGGGCCAACGTCCTGACTTTC,CATSRTGAGANVLTF
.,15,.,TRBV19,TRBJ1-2,TGTGCCAGTAGTATAGGTCGAGTTGGACAGCAAGACTACACCTTC,CASSIGRVGQQDYTF
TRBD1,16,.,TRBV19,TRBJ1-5,TGTGCCAGTAGTTCCGGGACAGGGTATAGCAATCAGCCCCAGCATTTT,CASSSGTGYSNQPQHF
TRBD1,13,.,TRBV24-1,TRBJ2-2,TGTGCCACCAGTGACTACAGGGGCGGGGAGCTGTTTTTT,CATSDYRGGELFF
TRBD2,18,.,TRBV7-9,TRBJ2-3,TGTGCCAGCAGCCCGAAGAGGCGACTAGCGGGCTCCACAGATACGCAGTATTTT,CASSPKRRLAGSTDTQYF
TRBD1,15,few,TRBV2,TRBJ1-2,TGTGCCAGCAGTGAAGCGCTGGCAGGGGGCTGGGGCTACACCTTC,CASSEALAGGWGYTF
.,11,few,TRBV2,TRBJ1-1,TGTGCCAGCAGAAAGGGAGGTGAAGCTTTCTTT,CASRKGGEAFF
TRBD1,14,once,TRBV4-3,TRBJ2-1,TGCGCCAGCAGCCAAGTCACCAGGGGGAATGAGCAGTTCTTC,CASSQVTRGNEQFF
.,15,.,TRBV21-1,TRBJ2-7,TGTGCCAGCAGCAAAGGGGGGACAGGCGTCCTCGAGCAGTACTTC,CASSKGGTGVLEQYF
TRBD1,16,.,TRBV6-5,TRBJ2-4,TGTGCCAGCAGTTCCAAAGGGACAGTAGCCAAAAACATTCAGTACTTC,CASSSKGTVAKNIQYF
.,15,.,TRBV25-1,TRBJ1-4,TGTGCCAGCAGTGAATCGACAGGAATTAATGAAAAACTGTTTTTT,CASSESTGINEKLFF
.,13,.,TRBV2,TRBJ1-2,TGTGCCAGCAGTGAAGCTTCAGTCTATGGCTACACCTTC,CASSEASVYGYTF
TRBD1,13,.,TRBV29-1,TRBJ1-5,TGCAGCGTTTGGGACAGGCTCGGTCAGCCCCAGCATTTT,CSVWDRLGQPQHF
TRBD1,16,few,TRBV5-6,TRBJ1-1,TGTGCCAGCCCCACCGACAGGGGGCGCGGTAACACTGAAGCTTTCTTT,CASPTDRGRGNTEAFF
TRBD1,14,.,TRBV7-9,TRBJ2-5,TGTGCCAGCAGCCAGACAGGGTTCTCGGAGACCCAGTACTTC,CASSQTGFSETQYF
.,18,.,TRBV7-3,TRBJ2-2,TGTGCCAGCGGAACAGGGGGGCGCGGGGGCCCGAGCACCGGGGAGCTGTTTTTT,CASGTGGRGGPSTGELFF
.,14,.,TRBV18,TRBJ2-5,TGTGCCAGCTCCCCGTCAGGGATATGGGAGACCCAGTACTTC,CASSPSGIWETQYF
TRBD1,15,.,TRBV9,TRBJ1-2,TGTGCCAGCAGCGAGGGGGCAGGGACCATCTATGGCTACACCTTC,CASSEGAGTIYGYTF
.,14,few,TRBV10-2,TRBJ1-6,TGCGCCAGCAGTGAGTCTCAGGGGAATTCACCCCTCCACTTT,CASSESQGNSPLHF
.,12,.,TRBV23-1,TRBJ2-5,TGCGCCAGCAGTCTCAGTCTAGGGACCCAGTACTTC,CASSLSLGTQYF